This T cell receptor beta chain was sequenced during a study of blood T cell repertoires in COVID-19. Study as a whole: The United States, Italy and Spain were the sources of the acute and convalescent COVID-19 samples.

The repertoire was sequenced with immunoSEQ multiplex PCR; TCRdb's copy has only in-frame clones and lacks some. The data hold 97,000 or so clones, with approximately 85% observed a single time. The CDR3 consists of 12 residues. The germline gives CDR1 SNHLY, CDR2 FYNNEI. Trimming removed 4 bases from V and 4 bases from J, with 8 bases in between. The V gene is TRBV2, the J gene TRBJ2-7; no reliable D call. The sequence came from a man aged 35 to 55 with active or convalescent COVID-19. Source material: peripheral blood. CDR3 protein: CASSASSYEQYF. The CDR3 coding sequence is TGTGCCAGCAGTGCCTCGAGTTACGAGCAGTACTTC.